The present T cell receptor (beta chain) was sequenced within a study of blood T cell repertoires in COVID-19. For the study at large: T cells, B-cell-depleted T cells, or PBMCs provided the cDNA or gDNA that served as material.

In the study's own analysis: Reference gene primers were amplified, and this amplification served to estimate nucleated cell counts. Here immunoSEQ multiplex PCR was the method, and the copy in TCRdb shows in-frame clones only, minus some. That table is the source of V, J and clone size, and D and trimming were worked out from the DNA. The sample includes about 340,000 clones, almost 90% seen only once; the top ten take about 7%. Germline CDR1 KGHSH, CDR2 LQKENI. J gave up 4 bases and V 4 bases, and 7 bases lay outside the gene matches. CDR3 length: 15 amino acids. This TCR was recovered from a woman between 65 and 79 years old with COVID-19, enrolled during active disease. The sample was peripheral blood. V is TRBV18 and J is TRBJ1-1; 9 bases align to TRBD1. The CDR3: CASSLTGGSSTEAFF. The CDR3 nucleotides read TGTGCCAGCTCACTCACAGGGGGCTCTAGCACTGAAGCTTTCTTT.